This entry concerns a single T cell receptor beta chain. This specimen comes from a study of Ad26.COV2.S vaccination and SARS-CoV-2 variants. Measured with immunoSEQ multiplex PCR; TCRdb has only the in-frame clones, and not every one. Seen here are 410,000 or so clones, more than 80% observed once, and the top ten hold 9% to 15%. Trimming cost V 1 base and J 0 bases, with 13 bases left between them. The CDR3 spans 16 residues. Germline CDR1 and CDR2: SGHDT and YYEEEE. Indicated treatment: 15 to 20 received Ad26.COV2.S at low or high dose, single or two shots; 5 received placebo; per-sample allocation not given. At day 63 after the first vaccine or placebo injection, samples were drawn.

The specimen was peripheral blood, collected in a trial of Ad26.COV2.S vaccine versus placebo. The chain links TRBV5-6 to TRBJ1-2; D unclear. This sequence was found in a person between 18 and 60 years old who received the Ad26.COV2.S COVID-19 vaccine or a placebo. This CDR3 reads CASSLSPPDPNYGYTF. DNA for the CDR3: TGTGCCAGCAGCTTGAGCCCTCCAGATCCTAACTATGGCTACACCTTC. The whole variable domain, filled in from reference TRBV5-6 and TRBJ1-2, reads DAGVTQSPTHLIKTRGQQVTLRCSPKSGHDTVSWYQQALGQGPQFIFQYYEEEERQRGNFPDRFSGHQFPNYSSELNVNALLLGDSALYLCASSLSPPDPNYGYTFGSGTRLTVV.